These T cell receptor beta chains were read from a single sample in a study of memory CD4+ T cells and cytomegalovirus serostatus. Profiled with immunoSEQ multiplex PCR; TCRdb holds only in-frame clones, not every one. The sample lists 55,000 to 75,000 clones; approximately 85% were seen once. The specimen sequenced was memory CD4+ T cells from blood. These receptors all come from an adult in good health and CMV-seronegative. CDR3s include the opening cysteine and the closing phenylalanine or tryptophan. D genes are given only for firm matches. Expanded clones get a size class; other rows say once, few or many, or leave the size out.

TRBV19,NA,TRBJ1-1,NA,TGTGCCAGTAGTATATCCCCTTATCGGACACAGGCTGAAGCTTTCTTT,CASSISPYRTQAEAFF
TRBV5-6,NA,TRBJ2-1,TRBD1,TGTGCCAGCAGCCGAGGGGACAGGGGTTCGTACAATGAGCAGTTCTTC,CASSRGDRGSYNEQFF
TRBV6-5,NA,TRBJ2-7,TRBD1,TGTGCCAGCAAACGGGACAGGGGCCCCTACGAGCAGTACTTC,CASKRDRGPYEQYF
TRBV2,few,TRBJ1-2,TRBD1,TGTGCCAGCAGTGTCCGGGACAGGGGTGGCTACACCTTC,CASSVRDRGGYTF
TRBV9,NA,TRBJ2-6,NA,TGTGCCAGCAGCGTAGGGGGGACTTCTAACTCTGGGGCCAACGTCCTGACTTTC,CASSVGGTSNSGANVLTF
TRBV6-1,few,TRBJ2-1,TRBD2,TGTGCCAGTTTAGCGGGAGGGTCTTACAATGAGCAGTTCTTC,CASLAGGSYNEQFF
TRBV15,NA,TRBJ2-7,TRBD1,TGTGCCACCAGCAAGGACAGGGGGCCTGGGAGGGGGCAGTACTTC,CATSKDRGPGRGQYF
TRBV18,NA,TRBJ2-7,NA,TGTGCCAGCTCACCAATGAAAGGAACCTACGAGCAGTACTTC,CASSPMKGTYEQYF
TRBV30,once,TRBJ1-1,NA,TGTGCCTGGGGGGGGAACACTGAAGCTTTCTTT,CAWGGNTEAFF
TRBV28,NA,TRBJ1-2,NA,TGTGCCAGCAGTTTACGACTTTATGGCTACACCTTC,CASSLRLYGYTF
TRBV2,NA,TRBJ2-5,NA,TGTGCCAGCAAGGGTCAAGAGACCCAGTACTTC,CASKGQETQYF
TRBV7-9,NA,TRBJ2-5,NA,TGTGCCAGCTCCCGTGTCGAGACCCAGTACTTC,CASSRVETQYF
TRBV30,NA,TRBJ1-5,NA,TGTGCCTGGAGTGTAGTGGGGAACAATCAGCCCCAGCATTTT,CAWSVVGNNQPQHF
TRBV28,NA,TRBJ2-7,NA,TGTGCCAGTATACACAGGAATCTCTACGAGCAGTACTTC,CASIHRNLYEQYF
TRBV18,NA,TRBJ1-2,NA,TGTGCCAGCTCACCCCCCGGGGGCGCATCAGTTAACTATGGCTACACCTTC,CASSPPGGASVNYGYTF
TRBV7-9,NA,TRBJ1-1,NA,TGTGCCAGCAGCTTAGACAGGCATACTGAAGCTTTCTTT,CASSLDRHTEAFF
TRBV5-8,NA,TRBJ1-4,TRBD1,TGTGCCAGCAGCTACGACAGGGAGCAGGGGGAAAAACTGTTTTTT,CASSYDREQGEKLFF
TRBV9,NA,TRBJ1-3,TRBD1,TGTGCCAGCAGCGTTAACAGGGGTTCAGGAAACACCATATATTTT,CASSVNRGSGNTIYF
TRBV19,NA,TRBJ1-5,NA,TGTGCCAGTAGTATAGGTCGCACGAATCAGCCCCAGCATTTT,CASSIGRTNQPQHF
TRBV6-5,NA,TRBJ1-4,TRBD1,TGTGCCAGCAGATCCGGGACAGAAAATGAAAAACTGTTTTTT,CASRSGTENEKLFF
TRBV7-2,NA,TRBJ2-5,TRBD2,TGTGCCAGCAGCTTAGGGAGTCGCGGGAGGTCGGAGACCCAGTACTTC,CASSLGSRGRSETQYF
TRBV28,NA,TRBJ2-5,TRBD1,TGTGCCAGCAGTTCCCGGACAGGGGTACAAGAGACCCAGTACTTC,CASSSRTGVQETQYF
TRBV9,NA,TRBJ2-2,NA,TGTGCCAGCAGCGTGGGGCGAACCGGGGAGCTGTTTTTT,CASSVGRTGELFF
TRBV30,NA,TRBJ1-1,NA,TGTGCCTGGAGTGTGGTAGGGATGAGGTCTGAAGCTTTCTTT,CAWSVVGMRSEAFF
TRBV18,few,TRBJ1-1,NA,TGTGCCAGCTCACCCCAGGGCGTGAACACTGAAGCTTTCTTT,CASSPQGVNTEAFF
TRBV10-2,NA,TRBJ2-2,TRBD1,TGCGCCAGCAATCCGCCTGAAAAACAGGGGGCAGGCGGGGAGCTGTTTTTT,CASNPPEKQGAGGELFF
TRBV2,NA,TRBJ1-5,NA,TGTGCCAGCAGGGATTCGACAGGCGGGGTGTGGAATCAGCCCCAGCATTTT,CASRDSTGGVWNQPQHF
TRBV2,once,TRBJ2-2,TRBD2,TGTGCCAGCAGTCCTAGCGGGGGGTACACCGGGGAGCTGTTTTTT,CASSPSGGYTGELFF
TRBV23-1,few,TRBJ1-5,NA,TGCGCCAGCGGCCTCACGGAACGGGGTAGGGGTAGCAATCAGCCCCAGCATTTT,CASGLTERGRGSNQPQHF
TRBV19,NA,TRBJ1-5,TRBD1,TGTGCCAGTAGTAATCCGAAAGACAGGGGAAGCAATCAGCCCCAGCATTTT,CASSNPKDRGSNQPQHF
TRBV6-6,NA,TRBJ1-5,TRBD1,TGTGCCAGCAGCCGGACAGGGGCTCGCAATCAGCCCCAGCATTTT,CASSRTGARNQPQHF
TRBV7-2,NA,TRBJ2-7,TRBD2,TGTGCCAGCAGCTTTTCCGGGAGGGCCTCCTACGAGCAGTACTTC,CASSFSGRASYEQYF
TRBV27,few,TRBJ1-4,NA,TGTGCCAGCATGAACGCAGGCAGCAATGAAAAACTGTTTTTT,CASMNAGSNEKLFF
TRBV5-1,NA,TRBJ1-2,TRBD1,TGCGCCAGCAGCTTTAGTACAGGGGATGGCTACACCTTC,CASSFSTGDGYTF
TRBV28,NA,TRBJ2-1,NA,TGTGCCAGCAGTCGACAGTACAATGAGCAGTTCTTC,CASSRQYNEQFF
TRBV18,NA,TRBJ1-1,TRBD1,TGTGCCAGCTCACCAGGACAGGATTGGGGCACTGAAGCTTTCTTT,CASSPGQDWGTEAFF
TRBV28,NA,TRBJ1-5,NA,TGTGCCAGCAGTTCTGAGAAGAGCATGGCTCAGCCCCAGCATTTT,CASSSEKSMAQPQHF
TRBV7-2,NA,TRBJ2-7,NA,TGTGCCAGCAGCCTCGCGGCAGAGGCCGGGGCCTACGAGCAGTACTTC,CASSLAAEAGAYEQYF
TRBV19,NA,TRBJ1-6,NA,TGTGCCAGTAGTATCGGGTATCTGGATTCACCCCTCCACTTT,CASSIGYLDSPLHF
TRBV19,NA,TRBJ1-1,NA,TGTGCCAGTAGTATACAGGGATTAGGAGGCACTGAAGCTTTCTTT,CASSIQGLGGTEAFF
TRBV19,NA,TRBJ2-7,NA,TGTGCCAGTAGTATCCAGTCTACGAACTACGAGCAGTACTTC,CASSIQSTNYEQYF
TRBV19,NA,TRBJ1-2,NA,TGTGCCAGTAGTATCGGCAGGAACTATGGCTACACCTTC,CASSIGRNYGYTF
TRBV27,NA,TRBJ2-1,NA,TGTGCCAGCAGCCGAGCCAGCTCCTACAATGAGCAGTTCTTC,CASSRASSYNEQFF
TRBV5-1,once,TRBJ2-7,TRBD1,TGCGCCAGCAGCTCGGACGGGACAGGGGGTACCTACGAGCAGTACTTC,CASSSDGTGGTYEQYF
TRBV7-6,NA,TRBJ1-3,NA,TGTGCCAGCAGCTTAGCGCTTCGGGGTGGAAACACCATATATTTT,CASSLALRGGNTIYF
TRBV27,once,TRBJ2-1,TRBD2,TGTGCCAGCAAAAGGACCGGGACTATTGACGCTGAGCAGTTCTTC,CASKRTGTIDAEQFF
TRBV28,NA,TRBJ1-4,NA,TGTGCCAGCAGTTTACTCTCCTGGGGGGCTCATAATGAAAAACTGTTTTTT,CASSLLSWGAHNEKLFF
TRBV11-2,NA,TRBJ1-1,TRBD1,TGTGCCAGCAGCTTCCGGTCCGGGACAGGGCGTCCGGGGGTTAAGGCTTTCTTT,CASSFRSGTGRPGVKAFF
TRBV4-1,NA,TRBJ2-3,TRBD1,TGCGCCAGCAGCCGGGACAGGGCGTCCCCCTCCACAGATACGCAGTATTTT,CASSRDRASPSTDTQYF
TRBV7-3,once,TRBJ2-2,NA,TGTGCCAGCAGCTTAGGCCTAGTAGCCACCGGGGAGCTGTTTTTT,CASSLGLVATGELFF
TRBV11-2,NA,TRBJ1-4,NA,TGTGCCAGCAGCTTAGATCATGGCAGGGCCGCTAATGAAAAACTGTTTTTT,CASSLDHGRAANEKLFF
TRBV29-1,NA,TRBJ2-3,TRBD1,TGCGGCGGGACAGGGGCGACAGATACGCAGTATTTT,CGGTGATDTQYF
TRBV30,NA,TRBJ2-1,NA,TGTGCCTGGAGTGTACGAGGGCCCGCTGAGCAGTTCTTC,CAWSVRGPAEQFF
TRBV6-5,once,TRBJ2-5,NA,TGTGCCAGTTCCCGTAGTACCGGGGAGACCCAGTACTTC,CASSRSTGETQYF
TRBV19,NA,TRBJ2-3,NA,TGTGCCAGTAGTAACACCCCGGGACCAACCACAGATACGCAGTATTTT,CASSNTPGPTTDTQYF
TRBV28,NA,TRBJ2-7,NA,TGTGCCAGCAGTTTATCGTTGAGGGCCCTACCGGGCGGCGAGCAGTACTTC,CASSLSLRALPGGEQYF
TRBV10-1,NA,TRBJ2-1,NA,TGCGCCAGCAGCGGAACATGGGACGGACGGCCAAACTACAATGAGCAGTTCTTC,CASSGTWDGRPNYNEQFF